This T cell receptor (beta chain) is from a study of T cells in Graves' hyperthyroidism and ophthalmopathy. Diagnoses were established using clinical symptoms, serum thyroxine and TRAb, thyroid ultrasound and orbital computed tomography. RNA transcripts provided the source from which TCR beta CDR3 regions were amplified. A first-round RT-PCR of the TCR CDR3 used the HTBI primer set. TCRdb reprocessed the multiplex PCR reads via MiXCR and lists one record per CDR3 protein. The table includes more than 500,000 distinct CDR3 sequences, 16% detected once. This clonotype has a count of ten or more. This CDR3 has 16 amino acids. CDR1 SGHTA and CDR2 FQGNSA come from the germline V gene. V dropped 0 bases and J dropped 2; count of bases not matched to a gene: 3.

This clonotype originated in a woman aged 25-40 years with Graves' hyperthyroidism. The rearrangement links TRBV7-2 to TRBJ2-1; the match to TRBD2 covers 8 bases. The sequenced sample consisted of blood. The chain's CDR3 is CASSLAGTRTYNEQFF. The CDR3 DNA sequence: TGTGCCAGCAGCTTAGCCGGGACTAGAACCTACAATGAGCAGTTCTTC. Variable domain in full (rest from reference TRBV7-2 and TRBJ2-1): GAGVSQSPSNKVTEKGKDVELRCDPISGHTALYWYRQSLGQGLEFLIYFQGNSAPDKSGLPSDRFSAERTGGSVSTLTIQRTQQEDSAVYLCASSLAGTRTYNEQFFGPGTRLTVL.